This T cell receptor (beta chain) was sequenced during a study of spatial heterogeneity in lung cancer. Study background: The library had UMIs, and each TCR and UMI pair averaged more than ten raw reads. The study, taken as a whole, reports: Whereas they appeared in blood less at follow-up, ubiquitous expanded tumor TCRs appeared there more at resection.

Per the germline V gene, CDR1 is SGHAT and CDR2 is FQNNGV. The CDR3 totals 15 residues. Trimming took off 7 bases at V and 3 bases at J, with 19 bases between the two ends. On each TCR cDNA molecule, a unique molecular identifier was present. Each CDR3 protein gets one entry after TCRdb re-called the 5' RACE reads with MiXCR. Of under 30,000 distinct CDR3 sequences listed, about 3.3% are singletons. This clonotype was seen many times. Antigen specificity is unknown. Time point given: sample taken at primary tumor resection. A total of over 70 untreated early-stage non-small cell lung cancer patients served as donors.

This TCR was sampled from a female donor with early-stage non-small cell lung cancer. This rearrangement joins TRBV11-2 to TRBJ2-7, with D unclear. The sequences come from PBMCs, collected at surgery. The CDR3 sequence is CASKLAGLGNYEQYF. The DNA of the CDR3 is TGTGCCAGCAAGCTCGCTGGGTTGGGGAACTACGAGCAGTACTTC.